This T cell receptor (beta chain) was sequenced in a study of blood T cell repertoires in COVID-19. Germline CDR1 KGHDR, CDR2 SFDVKD. This CDR3 is 16 amino acids long. V lost 5 bases and J lost 0, with 13 bases in between. In the original processing: Reference gene primer amplification yielded estimated nucleated cell counts. Assay: immunoSEQ multiplex PCR; the TCRdb copy retains only in-frame clones and omits some. The V and J calls and the clone size are those of that table, but D and trimming were determined from the DNA. This sample has 100,000 to 150,000 clones, with under 90% found just once. The age range of participants was about 18 to 90 years, with residence in about 25 US areas.

The rearrangement uses TRBV24-1 and TRBJ2-1; weak D call: TRBD1 (6 bases). Material: PBMCs or T cells enriched from blood (not recorded which). The receptor comes from a man aged 40-55 years with acute COVID-19. The CDR3 nucleotides read TGTGCCACCAGTGGTTCAGGGGTTAGCTCCTACAATGAGCAGTTCTTC. It codes for CATSGSGVSSYNEQFF.